The 18 T cell receptor beta chains presented below share a single source sample, sequenced in a study of vaccination effects on CD4 cells after COVID-19 (dated by TCRdb to between 2021 and 2024). In the ViraFEST assay, PBMC were stimulated with viral peptide pools, and TCR sequencing was then used to find antigen-specific CD4+ T cell clonotypes based on their expansion. After 10 days of culture, CD4+ T cells were isolated with the EasySep CD4+ T cell isolation kit. Convalescent patients had PCR-confirmed SARS-CoV-2 infection between March and December 2020, before Alpha, Beta and Delta variants emerged in the United States. Libraries were built with the immunoSEQ multiplex PCR assay. Not all clones reach the TCRdb copy of this immuneACCESS table, which keeps in-frame sequences only. Checked studies attribute under half of the gap to unresolved V genes and leave the rest unexplained. The sample table records more than 20,000 clones; about three quarters of these occur just once. The ten largest clones take up around 19% of the sample.

No cognate antigen is known for these TCRs. Specimen: CD4+ T cells from PBMCs cultured with SARS-CoV-2 spike peptides, collected before COVID-19 vaccination. This sample's cell subset or site label indicates: SARS-CoV-2 spike overlapping peptide pool stimulation. All receptors come from a human donor who had a prior SARS-CoV-2 infection.

In this sample, this clone is medium-sized (0.01 to 0.1%). The J gene is TRBJ2-7, the V gene TRBV2; TRBD2 matches 15 bases. The CDR3 sequence is 15 residues long. Per the germline V gene, CDR1 is SNHLY and CDR2 is FYNNEI. V dropped 4 bases and J dropped 7; count of bases not matched to a gene: 5. CDR3 DNA sequence: TGTGCCAGCAGTGGTGGACTAGCGGGGGGGCAGGAGCAGTACTTC. This translates into CASSGGLAGGQEQYF.

The chain has TRBV9 and TRBJ2-3, with D uncertain. This CDR3 region has 14 residues. Germline values: CDR1 SGDLS, CDR2 YYNGEE. The ends were cut back, 0 bases at V and 2 bases at J, with 7 bases in the middle. The CDR3 DNA sequence: TGTGCCAGCAGCGTAGACCCATTCACAGATACGCAGTATTTT. Protein sequence: CASSVDPFTDTQYF.

This chain connects TRBV4-1 to TRBJ2-1, with D perhaps TRBD1 (6 bases). This CDR3 has 16 amino acids. The V and J ends lost 4 bases and 1 base respectively, with 14 bases between them. CDR1 is MGHRA, CDR2 YSYEKL, per germline. The chain's CDR3 is CASSRSQGVSYNEQFF. The DNA for the CDR3 is TGCGCCAGCAGCCGTTCACAGGGCGTATCCTACAATGAGCAGTTCTTC.

The chain is built from TRBV3-1 (or the pseudogene TRBV3-2) and TRBJ2-7, with D perhaps TRBD1 or TRBD2 (6 bases each). Trimming took 3 bases from V and 4 from J, leaving 10 bases between them. Germline assignment: CDR1 LGHDT and CDR2 YNNKEL (reference sequence). There are 13 residues in the CDR3. Here the CDR3 DNA reads TGTGCCAGCAGCCAGGGGGGCGTATACGAGCAGTACTTC. It is translated as CASSQGGVYEQYF.

This sequence joins TRBV7-2 and TRBJ2-7; TRBD1 is a possible D gene (6 bases). The CDR3 runs 14 residues. V lost 5 bases to trimming and J lost 5 bases, with 16 bases between them. The germline gives CDR1 SGHTA, CDR2 FQGNSA. The DNA of the CDR3 is TGTGCCAGCAGCCCGCGACAGGTCCCCAACGAGCAGTACTTC. Protein: CASSPRQVPNEQYF.

This clone was counted a few times. The rearrangement joins TRBV3-1 (or the pseudogene TRBV3-2) to TRBJ1-5, with D unclear. The CDR3 loop spans 13 amino acids. V lost 1 base, J lost 7 bases, and 8 bases lay in between. Looked up from germline, CDR1 is LGHDT and CDR2 is YNNKEL (reference sequence). Here the CDR3 DNA reads TGTGCCAGCAGCCAAGTAGGCGGACAGCCCCAGCATTTT. Its translation: CASSQVGGQPQHF.

The chain has TRBV18 and TRBJ2-1; 8 bases map to TRBD1. The CDR3 spans 13 residues. Trimming took 4 bases from V and 12 from J; bases not matched to a gene: 8. The germline CDR1 and CDR2 sequences are KGHSH and LQKENI. Here the CDR3 DNA reads TGTGCCAGCTCACAAGGACAGGGTTCTTCGCAGTTCTTC. As protein: CASSQGQGSSQFF.

The chain links TRBV7-3 to TRBJ2-2; 12 nucleotides align to TRBD1. This CDR3 spans 17 amino acids. Germline-derived CDR1 and CDR2 are SGHTA and FQGTGA. Trimming at V came to 4 bases and at J to 7 bases, leaving 10 bases not matched to a gene. The CDR3 sequence: CASSSQPGQGAVGELFF. In nucleotides, the CDR3 is TGTGCCAGCAGCTCCCAACCGGGACAGGGGGCCGTCGGGGAGCTGTTTTTT.

The chain combines TRBV3-1 (or the pseudogene TRBV3-2) with TRBJ1-6; D is ambiguous. The CDR3 sequence is 15 residues long. In germline, CDR1 is LGHDT, CDR2 YNNKEL (reference sequence). V shed 0 bases and J shed 7 bases, with 10 bases lying between them. The CDR3 loop reads CASSQDLFSNSPLHF. The CDR3 DNA sequence: TGTGCCAGCAGCCAAGATCTTTTTTCCAATTCACCCCTCCACTTT.

The rearrangement links TRBV7-2 to TRBJ1-2; D gene uncertain. The CDR3 loop spans 14 amino acids. The V gene lost 1 base and the J gene lost 4 bases, with 10 bases spanning the gap. Germline lookup yields CDR1 SGHTA and CDR2 FQGNSA. CDR3: CASSLDEGSYGYTF. Here the CDR3 DNA reads TGTGCCAGCAGCTTAGATGAAGGGAGCTATGGCTACACCTTC.

This clone was picked up one time. The V and J genes are TRBV19 and TRBJ1-2; 7 nucleotides match TRBD1. The junction had 16 bases not matched to a gene; V was cut back by 11 bases and J by 4 bases. Germline V gives CDR1 LNHDA, CDR2 SQIVND (reference sequence). CDR3 length: 15 residues. This chain's CDR3 is CASSLRGLATYGYTF. CDR3 sequence (DNA): TGTGCCTCGAGCTTGAGGGGGCTTGCCACCTATGGCTACACCTTC.

This clone has more than one count but fewer than ten. The rearrangement links TRBV2 to TRBJ1-2; a possible D gene is TRBD1 (5 bases). The CDR3 is made up of 14 amino acids. Germline V gene lookup returns CDR1 SNHLY and CDR2 FYNNEI. Trimming removed 7 bases from V and 6 bases from J, with 18 bases in between. This CDR3 reads CASTPRTRDHGYTF. In nucleotides, the CDR3 is TGTGCCAGCACCCCGAGGACTAGGGACCATGGCTACACCTTC.

This clone was detected only a few times. This chain connects TRBV9 to TRBJ2-3; TRBD2 matches at 12 bases. The ends lost 3 bases at V and 5 bases at J; junction bases unmatched: 13. CDR3 size: 18 residues. CDR1 and CDR2 from the germline V gene are SGDLS and YYNGEE. CDR3 region: CASSARGRLAGAVDTQYF. The DNA for the CDR3 is TGTGCCAGCAGCGCCAGGGGCAGACTAGCGGGAGCCGTAGATACGCAGTATTTT.

The rearrangement links TRBV3-1 (or the pseudogene TRBV3-2) to TRBJ1-2, with TRBD1 matching 7 bases. There are 13 residues in the CDR3. CDR1 and CDR2 (germline): LGHDT, YNNKEL (reference sequence). V lost 4 bases, J lost 8 bases, and 7 bases stayed unmatched. The CDR3 region has the DNA TGTGCCAGCAGCCCTACAGGGGTAAGAGGCTACACCTTC. It yields the protein CASSPTGVRGYTF.

In the case of this clone: Sequence at one end of the junction differs from germline and may be a read error. This chain connects TRBV7-7 to TRBJ2-1; D perhaps matches TRBD1 (5 bases). Germline CDR1 and CDR2: SSHAT and FNYEAQ (reference sequence). There are 16 residues in the CDR3. The CDR3 sequence: CASSLRWAGSYNEQFF. CDR3 bases: TGTGCTAGCAGCCTCCGCTGGGCAGGGTCCTACAATGAGCAGTTCTTC.

J is TRBJ2-1 and V is TRBV5-1, with unresolved D. The CDR3 extends over 16 amino acids. CDR1 is SGHRS, CDR2 YFSETQ, per germline. V lost 1 base and J lost 1, with 12 bases in between. CDR3 sequence reads: CASSLFAPESYNEQFF. The CDR3 DNA reads as TGCGCCAGCAGCTTGTTTGCGCCAGAATCCTACAATGAGCAGTTCTTC.

This clone turned up a few times. This chain joins TRBV11-3 and TRBJ2-2; 12 bases are shared with TRBD2. The germline V gene encodes CDR1 SGHNT and CDR2 YENEEA. J was trimmed by 5 bases and V by 10 bases; bases with no gene match: 11. The CDR3 spans 16 residues. The chain's CDR3 is CATTSGRLGGTGELFF. CDR3 in DNA: TGTGCCACAACTAGCGGGAGGCTTGGGGGGACCGGGGAGCTGTTTTTT.

The rearrangement joins TRBV7-2 to TRBJ2-1, with D perhaps matching TRBD2 (6 bases). Germline CDR1 SGHTA, CDR2 FQGNSA. V lost 1 base to trimming and J lost 9 bases, with 19 bases between them. The CDR3 extends over 16 amino acids. As DNA, the CDR3 is TGTGCCAGCAGCTTAGATGGCGGGAAACTTGGTAGTGAGCAGTTCTTC. Encoded protein: CASSLDGGKLGSEQFF.